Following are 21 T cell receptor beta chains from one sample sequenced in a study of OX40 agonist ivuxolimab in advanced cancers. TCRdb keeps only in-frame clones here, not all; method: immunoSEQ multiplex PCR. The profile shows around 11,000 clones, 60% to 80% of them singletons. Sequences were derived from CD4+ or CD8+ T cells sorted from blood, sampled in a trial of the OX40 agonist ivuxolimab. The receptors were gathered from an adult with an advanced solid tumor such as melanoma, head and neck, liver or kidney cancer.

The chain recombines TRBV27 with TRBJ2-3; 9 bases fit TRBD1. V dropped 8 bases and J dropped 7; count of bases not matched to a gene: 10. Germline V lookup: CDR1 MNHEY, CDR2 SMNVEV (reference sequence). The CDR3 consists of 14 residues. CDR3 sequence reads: CASRQGVYINTQYF. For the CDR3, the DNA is TGTGCCAGCCGACAGGGGGTGTACATAAATACGCAGTATTTT.

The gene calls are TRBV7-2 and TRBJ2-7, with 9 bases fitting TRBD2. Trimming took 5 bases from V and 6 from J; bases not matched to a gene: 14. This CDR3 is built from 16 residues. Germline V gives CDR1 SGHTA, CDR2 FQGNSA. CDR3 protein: CASSPEGVAGVSEQYF. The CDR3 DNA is TGTGCCAGCAGCCCGGAAGGGGTAGCGGGAGTCTCCGAGCAGTACTTC.

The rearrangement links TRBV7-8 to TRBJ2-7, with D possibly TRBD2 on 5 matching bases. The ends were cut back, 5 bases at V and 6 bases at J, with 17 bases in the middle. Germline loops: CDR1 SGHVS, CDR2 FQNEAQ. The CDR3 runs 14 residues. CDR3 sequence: CASSAYSMGSEQYF. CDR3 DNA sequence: TGTGCCAGCAGCGCCTACTCCATGGGGAGCGAGCAGTACTTC. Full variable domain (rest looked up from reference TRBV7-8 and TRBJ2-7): GAGVSQSPRYKVAKRGQDVALRCDPISGHVSLFWYQQALGQGPEFLTYFQNEAQLDKSGLPSDRFFAERPEGSVSTLKIQRTQQEDSAVYLCASSAYSMGSEQYFGPGTRLTVT.

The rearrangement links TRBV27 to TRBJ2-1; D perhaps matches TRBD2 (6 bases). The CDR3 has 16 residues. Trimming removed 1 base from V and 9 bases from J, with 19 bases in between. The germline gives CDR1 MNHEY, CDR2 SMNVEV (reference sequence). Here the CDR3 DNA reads TGTGCCAGCAGTTTATTGGGTGGTTCGGAGGGGAGTGAGCAGTTCTTC. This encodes CASSLLGGSEGSEQFF.

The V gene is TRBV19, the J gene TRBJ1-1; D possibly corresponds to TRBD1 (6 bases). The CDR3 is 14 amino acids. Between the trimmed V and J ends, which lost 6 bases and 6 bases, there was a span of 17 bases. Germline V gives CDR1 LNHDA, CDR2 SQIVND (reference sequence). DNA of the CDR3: TGTGCCAGTAGCTCGTATATTGGACAGCCTGAAGCTTTCTTT. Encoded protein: CASSSYIGQPEAFF.

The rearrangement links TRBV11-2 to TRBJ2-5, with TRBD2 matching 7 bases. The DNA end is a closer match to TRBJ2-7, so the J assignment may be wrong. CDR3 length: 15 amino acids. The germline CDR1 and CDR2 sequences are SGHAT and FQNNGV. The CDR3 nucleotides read TGTGCCAGCAGCTTAGGATGGGCGGGAGTAAGCGAGCAGTACTTC. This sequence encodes CASSLGWAGVSEQYF.

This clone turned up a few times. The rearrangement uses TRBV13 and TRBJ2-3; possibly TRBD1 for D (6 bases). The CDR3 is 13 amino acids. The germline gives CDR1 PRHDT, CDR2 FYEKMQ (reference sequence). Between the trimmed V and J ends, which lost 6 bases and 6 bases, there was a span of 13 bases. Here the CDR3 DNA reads TGTGCCAGCAGTGAGGGGGTCGCGGATACGCAGTATTTT. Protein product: CASSEGVADTQYF.

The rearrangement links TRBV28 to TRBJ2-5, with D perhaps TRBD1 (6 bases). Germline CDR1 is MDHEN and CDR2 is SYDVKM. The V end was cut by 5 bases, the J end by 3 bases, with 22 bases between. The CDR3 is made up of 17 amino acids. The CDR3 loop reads CASSRDEGTFRKETQYF. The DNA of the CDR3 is TGTGCCAGCAGTCGAGATGAGGGGACATTTAGAAAAGAGACCCAGTACTTC.

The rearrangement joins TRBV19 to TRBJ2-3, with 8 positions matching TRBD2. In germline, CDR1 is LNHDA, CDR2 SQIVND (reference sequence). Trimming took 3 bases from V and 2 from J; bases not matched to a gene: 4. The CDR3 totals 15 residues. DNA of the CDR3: TGTGCCAGTAGTATGGCCGGGAGGGCCACAGATACGCAGTATTTT. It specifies CASSMAGRATDTQYF.

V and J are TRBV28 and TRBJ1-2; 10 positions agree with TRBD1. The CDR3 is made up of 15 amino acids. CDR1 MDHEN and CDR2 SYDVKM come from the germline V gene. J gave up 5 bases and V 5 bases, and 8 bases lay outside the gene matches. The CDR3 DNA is TGTGCCAGCAGTGCTAGGGACAGGGGTGGGTATGGCTACACCTTC. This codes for CASSARDRGGYGYTF.

CDR3 sequence: CASSPGTGYEKLFF. For the CDR3, the DNA is TGCGCCAGCAGCCCAGGGACAGGGTATGAAAAACTGTTTTTT. The rearrangement links TRBV5-1 to TRBJ1-4; 9 nucleotides align to TRBD1. The CDR3 has 14 residues. CDR1 is SGHRS, CDR2 YFSETQ, per germline. V gave up 4 bases and J gave up 6 bases; unmatched junction bases: 4.

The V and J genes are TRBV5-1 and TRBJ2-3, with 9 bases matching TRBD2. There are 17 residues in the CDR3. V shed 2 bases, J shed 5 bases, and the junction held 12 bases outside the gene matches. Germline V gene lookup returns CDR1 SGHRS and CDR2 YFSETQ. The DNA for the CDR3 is TGCGCCAGCAGCTTAGCGGGAGGAGCATTCCCATTAGATACGCAGTATTTT. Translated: CASSLAGGAFPLDTQYF.

For the CDR3, the DNA is TGTGCCAGCAGCCATGACACAGGGAAACGGTCACCCCTCCACTTT. Its translation is CASSHDTGKRSPLHF. The chain has TRBV7-9 and TRBJ1-6, with D possibly matching TRBD1 (6 bases). This CDR3 has 15 residues. V was trimmed by 5 bases and J by 10 bases, leaving 18 bases between them. Germline CDR1 is SEHNR and CDR2 is FQNEAQ (reference sequence). Full variable domain (remainder filled in from reference TRBV7-9 and TRBJ1-6): DTGVSQNPRHKITKRGQNVTFRCDPISEHNRLYWYRQTLGQGPEFLTYFQNEAQLEKSRLLSDRFSAERPKGSFSTLEIQRTEQGDSAMYLCASSHDTGKRSPLHFGNGTRLTVT.

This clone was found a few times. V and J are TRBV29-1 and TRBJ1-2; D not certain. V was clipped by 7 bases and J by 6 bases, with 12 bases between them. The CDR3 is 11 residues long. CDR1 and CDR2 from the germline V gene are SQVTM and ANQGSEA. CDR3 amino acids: CSGSPVNGYTF. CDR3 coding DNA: TGCAGCGGATCTCCGGTGAATGGCTACACCTTC.

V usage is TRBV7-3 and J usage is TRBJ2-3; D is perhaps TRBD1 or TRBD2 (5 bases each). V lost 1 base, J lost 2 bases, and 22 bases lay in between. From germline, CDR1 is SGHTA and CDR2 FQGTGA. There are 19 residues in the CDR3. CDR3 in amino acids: CASSLRPHRDRADTDTQYF. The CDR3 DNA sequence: TGTGCCAGCAGCTTAAGGCCCCACCGGGACCGAGCGGACACAGATACGCAGTATTTT.

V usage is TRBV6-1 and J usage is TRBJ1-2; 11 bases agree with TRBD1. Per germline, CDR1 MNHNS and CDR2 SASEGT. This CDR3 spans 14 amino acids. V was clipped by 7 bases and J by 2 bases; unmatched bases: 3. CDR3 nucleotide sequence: TGTGCCAGCATCGGGACAGGGGGAAACTATGGCTACACCTTC. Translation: CASIGTGGNYGYTF.

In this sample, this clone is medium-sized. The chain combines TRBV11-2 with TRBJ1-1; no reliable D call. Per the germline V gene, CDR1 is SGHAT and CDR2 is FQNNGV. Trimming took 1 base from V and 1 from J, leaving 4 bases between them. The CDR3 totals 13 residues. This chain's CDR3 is CASSLGRNTEAFF. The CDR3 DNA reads TGTGCCAGCAGCTTAGGTCGGAACACTGAAGCTTTCTTT. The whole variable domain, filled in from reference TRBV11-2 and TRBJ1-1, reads EAGVAQSPRYKIIEKRQSVAFWCNPISGHATLYWYQQILGQGPKLLIQFQNNGVVDDSQLPKDRFSAERLKGVDSTLKIQPAKLEDSAVYLCASSLGRNTEAFFGQGTRLTVV.

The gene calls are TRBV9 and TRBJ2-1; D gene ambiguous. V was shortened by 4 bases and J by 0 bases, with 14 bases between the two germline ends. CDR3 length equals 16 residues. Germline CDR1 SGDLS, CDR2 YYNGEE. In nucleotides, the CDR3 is TGTGCCAGCAGCCCCCTGGCGGTCAGCTCCTACAATGAGCAGTTCTTC. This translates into CASSPLAVSSYNEQFF.

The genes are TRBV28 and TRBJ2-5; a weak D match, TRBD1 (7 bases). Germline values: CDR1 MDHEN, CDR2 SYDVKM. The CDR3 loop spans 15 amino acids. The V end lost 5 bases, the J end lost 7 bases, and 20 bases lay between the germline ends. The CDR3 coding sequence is TGTGCCAGCAGTCCGCGGGACAGCGTTGAGGGGACCCAGTACTTC. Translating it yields CASSPRDSVEGTQYF.

The CDR3 reads CASSFSSGRGDEQFF. In DNA form, the CDR3 reads TGTGCCAGCAGTTTCAGTAGCGGGAGGGGGGATGAGCAGTTCTTC. The chain joins TRBV27 to TRBJ2-1; 11 nucleotides match TRBD2. The V gene end was trimmed by 3 bases and the J gene end by 8 bases; junction bases not matched to a gene: 6. In germline, CDR1 is MNHEY, CDR2 SMNVEV (reference sequence). CDR3 size: 15 residues.

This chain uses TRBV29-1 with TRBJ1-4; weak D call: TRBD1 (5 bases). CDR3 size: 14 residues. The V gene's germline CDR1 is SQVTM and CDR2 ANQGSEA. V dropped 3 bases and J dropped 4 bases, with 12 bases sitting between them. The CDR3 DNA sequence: TGCAGCGTTGAGCTCCAGGGCGATAATGAAAAACTGTTTTTT. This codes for CSVELQGDNEKLFF.